Listed below are T cell receptor beta chains from one sample, sequenced in a study of CD8 T cells in Susac syndrome. TCRdb passed the immunoSEQ multiplex PCR reads through MiXCR, listing each CDR3 protein once. The profile covers approximately 150,000 distinct CDR3 sequences, with approximately 95% appearing a single time and around 0.12% taken by the ten largest. The sample comprised CD4+ T cells from PBMCs. These receptors were taken from a human donor with multiple sclerosis. CDR3s include the opening cysteine and the closing phenylalanine or tryptophan. D genes are given only for firm matches. Clone size is shown for a subset of rows, as once, few, many or a class of expanded clone.

v_gene: TRBV30; d_gene: NA; abundance: NA; len: 14; j_gene: TRBJ2-7; CDR3nt: TGTGCCTGGAGTATTGGAACAGTCTCCTACGAGCAGTACTTC; CDR3aa: CAWSIGTVSYEQYF
v_gene: TRBV9; d_gene: TRBD2; abundance: NA; len: 14; j_gene: TRBJ2-7; CDR3nt: TGTGCCAGCAGCCCCCGGGGAGGGAAAGGCGAGCAGTACTTC; CDR3aa: CASSPRGGKGEQYF
v_gene: TRBV9; d_gene: NA; abundance: NA; len: 13; j_gene: TRBJ1-5; CDR3nt: TGTGCCAGCAGCGATGGCCTCAATCAGCCCCAGCATTTT; CDR3aa: CASSDGLNQPQHF
v_gene: TRBV2; d_gene: TRBD1; abundance: NA; len: 14; j_gene: TRBJ1-5; CDR3nt: TGTGCCAGCAGTGAACGACAGGGGGCTCAGCCCCAGCATTTT; CDR3aa: CASSERQGAQPQHF
v_gene: TRBV27; d_gene: NA; abundance: few; len: 13; j_gene: TRBJ2-7; CDR3nt: TGTGCCAGCAGTTCAAGGCAGGGCTACGAGCAGTACTTC; CDR3aa: CASSSRQGYEQYF
v_gene: TRBV6-6; d_gene: TRBD1; abundance: NA; len: 14; j_gene: TRBJ2-7; CDR3nt: TGTGCCAGCAGCGATCCCGGGACAGGGCGGGAGCAGTACTTC; CDR3aa: CASSDPGTGREQYF
v_gene: TRBV29-1; d_gene: NA; abundance: NA; len: 14; j_gene: TRBJ2-1; CDR3nt: TGCAGCGTGGCCCTAGTTGGGTTCTACAATGAGCAGTTCTTC; CDR3aa: CSVALVGFYNEQFF
v_gene: TRBV30; d_gene: TRBD1; abundance: NA; len: 13; j_gene: TRBJ2-2; CDR3nt: TGTGCCTGGGGACAGGGGGCCACCGGGGAGCTGTTTTTT; CDR3aa: CAWGQGATGELFF
v_gene: TRBV3-1; d_gene: NA; abundance: NA; len: 14; j_gene: TRBJ2-5; CDR3nt: TGTGCCAGCAGCTATACAGGGACGGGGAAGACCCAGTACTTC; CDR3aa: CASSYTGTGKTQYF
v_gene: TRBV2; d_gene: NA; abundance: NA; len: 14; j_gene: TRBJ1-3; CDR3nt: TGTGCCAGCAGTGTTTGGAGCTCTGGAAACACCATATATTTT; CDR3aa: CASSVWSSGNTIYF
v_gene: TRBV7-9; d_gene: TRBD2; abundance: NA; len: 16; j_gene: TRBJ2-3; CDR3nt: TGTGCCAGCAGCCCGAGACTAGCGGGGAGCACAGATACGCAGTATTTT; CDR3aa: CASSPRLAGSTDTQYF
v_gene: TRBV24-1; d_gene: TRBD1; abundance: NA; len: 14; j_gene: TRBJ2-5; CDR3nt: TGTGCCACCAGTGATACGACAGGGACCGAGACCCAGTACTTC; CDR3aa: CATSDTTGTETQYF
v_gene: TRBV20-1; d_gene: NA; abundance: NA; len: 17; j_gene: TRBJ1-5; CDR3nt: TGCAGTGCCTCACCTCCCAACAGGGACCCTAAGAGGCAGCCCCAGCATTTT; CDR3aa: CSASPPNRDPKRQPQHF
v_gene: TRBV7-2; d_gene: NA; abundance: NA; len: 16; j_gene: TRBJ2-1; CDR3nt: TGTGCCAGCAGCTTAGTCGCGGGAAGCTCCTACAATGAGCAGTTCTTC; CDR3aa: CASSLVAGSSYNEQFF
v_gene: TRBV4-1; d_gene: NA; abundance: NA; len: 12; j_gene: TRBJ2-3; CDR3nt: TGCGCCAGCGGAACGGGAGATGATACGCAGTATTTT; CDR3aa: CASGTGDDTQYF
v_gene: TRBV25-1; d_gene: NA; abundance: NA; len: 12; j_gene: TRBJ2-1; CDR3nt: TGTGCCAGCAGTGAAAGAGCGTACCAGCAGTTCTTC; CDR3aa: CASSERAYQQFF
v_gene: TRBV7-6; d_gene: TRBD1; abundance: NA; len: 16; j_gene: TRBJ2-6; CDR3nt: TGTGCCAGCAGCTTAGCCCAGGGGGCTGGGGCCAACGTCCTGACTTTC; CDR3aa: CASSLAQGAGANVLTF
v_gene: TRBV4-3; d_gene: TRBD1; abundance: NA; len: 16; j_gene: TRBJ1-3; CDR3nt: TGCGCCAGCAGCCAAGCGACAGGGGGCTTTGGAAACACCATATATTTT; CDR3aa: CASSQATGGFGNTIYF
v_gene: TRBV20-1; d_gene: TRBD1; abundance: NA; len: 13; j_gene: TRBJ2-3; CDR3nt: TGCAGTGTTATTAGACAGGGACCAGATACGCAGTATTTT; CDR3aa: CSVIRQGPDTQYF
v_gene: TRBV20-1; d_gene: TRBD2; abundance: NA; len: 15; j_gene: TRBJ2-5; CDR3nt: TGCAGTGCTCGAGGACTAGCGGGGGGGCAAGAGACCCAGTACTTC; CDR3aa: CSARGLAGGQETQYF
v_gene: TRBV3-1; d_gene: NA; abundance: NA; len: 14; j_gene: TRBJ1-5; CDR3nt: TGTGCCAGCAGCCATACCGACAGTCAGGGGCCCCAGCATTTT; CDR3aa: CASSHTDSQGPQHF
v_gene: TRBV30; d_gene: NA; abundance: NA; len: 15; j_gene: TRBJ1-5; CDR3nt: TGTGCCTGGAGTGTACCCGGGGGCGCAAGTCAGCCCCAGCATTTT; CDR3aa: CAWSVPGGASQPQHF
v_gene: TRBV27; d_gene: NA; abundance: NA; len: 13; j_gene: TRBJ1-6; CDR3nt: TGTGCCAGCAGTTTCAGCTATAATTCACCCCTCCACTTT; CDR3aa: CASSFSYNSPLHF
v_gene: TRBV30; d_gene: TRBD1; abundance: NA; len: 13; j_gene: TRBJ1-2; CDR3nt: TGTGCCTCTTCCGCCCGGGACAGTGGTGGCTACACCTTC; CDR3aa: CASSARDSGGYTF
v_gene: TRBV5-1; d_gene: NA; abundance: NA; len: 14; j_gene: TRBJ1-1; CDR3nt: TGCGCCAGCAGCCTCAGGACCATGAACACTGAAGCTTTCTTT; CDR3aa: CASSLRTMNTEAFF
v_gene: TRBV29-1; d_gene: TRBD1; abundance: NA; len: 13; j_gene: TRBJ1-5; CDR3nt: TGCAGCGTCCTAGAGGACAGGGATCAGCCCCAGCATTTT; CDR3aa: CSVLEDRDQPQHF